Listed below are T cell receptor beta chains from one sample, sequenced in a study of shared clonotypes between healthy human individuals. Only in-frame clones appear in the TCRdb table, and some are missing; sequencing was by immunoSEQ multiplex PCR. The sample has around 650,000 clones; roughly 96% are singletons. The sequenced sample was naive CD8+ T cells sorted from blood. These receptor sequences come from a woman between 25 and 40 years old in good health. Each CDR3 is given without its conserved first and last residue.

ASSYGEGLSEQY TRBJ2-7 TRBV4-1
ASSPGEGTGGEYEQY TRBJ2-7 TRBV5-6
ASIHFSGDYNEQF TRBJ2-1 TRBV6-6
ASSDGPYGRATYEQY TRBJ2-7 TRBV6-1
ATKTSGRPSTDTQY TRBJ2-3 TRBV19
ASSLGELEGTEAF TRBJ1-1 TRBV7-9
ASSLAGVYGYT TRBJ1-2 TRBV5-1
ASRARDLSYNEQF TRBJ2-1 TRBV6-6
ASRGGDQTYNEQF TRBJ2-1 TRBV6-5
ASSPPHLTGGVAEAF TRBJ1-1 TRBV28
ASTRSGETSGQTDTQY TRBJ2-3 TRBV7-2
ASSLVGGPRTEAF TRBJ1-1 TRBV28
ASRTQGLQETQY TRBJ2-5 TRBV6-5
ASSPTGGRADTQY TRBJ2-3 TRBV6-5
ASSFGGTEAF TRBJ1-1 TRBV5-1
ASGPGLDYQETQY TRBJ2-5 TRBV28
ASSESRVHEQY TRBJ2-7 TRBV25-1
SMRGGHSYNEQF TRBJ2-1 TRBV29-1
ASSFGQGSYEQY TRBJ2-7 TRBV27
ASSDDRSNEQF TRBJ2-1 TRBV7-9
ASSWGLGNTGLAGDYNEQF TRBJ2-1 TRBV13
ASSLDRAHEQY TRBJ2-7 TRBV27
ASSAAPSPTYNEQF TRBJ2-1 TRBV9
ASRVDSFYGYT TRBJ1-2 TRBV19